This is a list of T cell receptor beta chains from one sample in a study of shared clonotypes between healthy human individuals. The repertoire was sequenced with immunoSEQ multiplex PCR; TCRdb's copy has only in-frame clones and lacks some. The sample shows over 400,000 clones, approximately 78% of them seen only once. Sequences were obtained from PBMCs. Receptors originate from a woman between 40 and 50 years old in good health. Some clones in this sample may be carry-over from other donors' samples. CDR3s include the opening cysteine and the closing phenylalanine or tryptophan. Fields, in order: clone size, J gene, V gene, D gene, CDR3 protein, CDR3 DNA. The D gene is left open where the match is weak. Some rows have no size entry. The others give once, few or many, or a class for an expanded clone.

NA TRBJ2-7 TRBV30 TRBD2 CAWSVAQRGTYEQYF TGTGCCTGGAGTGTTGCCCAGCGGGGGACCTACGAGCAGTACTTC
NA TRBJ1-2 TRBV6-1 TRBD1 CASSDGTGPLYGYTF TGTGCCAGCAGTGACGGGACAGGGCCACTCTATGGCTACACCTTC
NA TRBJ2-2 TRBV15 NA CATSRDFAGELFF TGTGCCACCAGCAGGGATTTCGCCGGGGAGCTGTTTTTT
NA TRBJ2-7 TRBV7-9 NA CASRTSSDYSEQYF TGTGCCAGCAGAACCTCTTCCGATTACAGCGAGCAGTACTTC
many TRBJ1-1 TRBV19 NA CASSIGGSEAFF TGTGCCAGTAGTATCGGGGGCTCGGAAGCTTTCTTT
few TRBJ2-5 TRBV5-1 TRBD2 CASSAAGEQYF TGCGCCAGCAGCGCAGCGGGGGAGCAGTACTTC
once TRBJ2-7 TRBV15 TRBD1 CATSRATGTEATYEQYF TGTGCCACCAGCAGGGCCACCGGGACAGAGGCAACCTACGAGCAGTACTTC
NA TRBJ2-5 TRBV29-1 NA CSVGPGETQYF TGCAGCGTTGGTCCAGGGGAGACCCAGTACTTC
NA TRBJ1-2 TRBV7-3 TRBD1 CASSPDRGGYGYTF TGTGCCAGCAGCCCGGACAGGGGAGGCTATGGCTACACCTTC
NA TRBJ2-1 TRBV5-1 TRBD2 CASSAASGRSYNEQFF TGCGCCAGCAGCGCCGCGAGCGGGAGGTCCTACAATGAGCAGTTCTTC
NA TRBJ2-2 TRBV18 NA CASSPVPGSNTGELFF TGTGCCAGCTCACCAGTCCCCGGGTCGAACACCGGGGAGCTGTTTTTT
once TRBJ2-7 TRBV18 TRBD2 CASSPGLAGPYEQYF TGTGCCAGCTCACCCGGACTAGCGGGTCCCTACGAGCAGTACTTC
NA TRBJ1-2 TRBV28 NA CASSFQGTYGYTF TGTGCCAGCAGTTTTCAGGGGACCTATGGCTACACCTTC
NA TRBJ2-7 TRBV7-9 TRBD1 CASSQQTGAHEQYF TGTGCCAGCAGCCAACAGACAGGGGCCCACGAGCAGTACTTC
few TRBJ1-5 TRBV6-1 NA CASRLRGNQPQHF TGTGCCAGCAGGCTCAGGGGAAATCAGCCCCAGCATTTT
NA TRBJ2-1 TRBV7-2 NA CASSLRRGGLYNEQFF TGTGCCAGCAGCTTACGTCGTGGCGGGTTATACAATGAGCAGTTCTTC
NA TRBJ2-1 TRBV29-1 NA CSVEALTTRSYNEQFF TGCAGCGTTGAAGCCTTAACTACTAGATCCTACAATGAGCAGTTCTTC
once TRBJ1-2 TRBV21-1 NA CASSKGAVGSYGYTF TGTGCCAGCAGCAAAGGGGCGGTCGGGAGCTATGGCTACACCTTC
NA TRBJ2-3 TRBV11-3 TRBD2 CASSRTSGRGGTQYF TGTGCCAGCAGCCGGACTAGCGGGAGAGGGGGTACGCAGTATTTT
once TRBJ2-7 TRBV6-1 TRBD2 CASSELRKGRGGRETYEQYF TGTGCCAGCAGTGAACTAAGAAAGGGGCGGGGCGGGAGAGAGACCTACGAGCAGTACTTC
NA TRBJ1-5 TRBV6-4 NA CASRRAVNQPQHF TGTGCCAGCCGGAGGGCAGTTAATCAGCCCCAGCATTTT
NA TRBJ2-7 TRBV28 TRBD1 CASTPVGGETYEQYF TGTGCCAGCACCCCCGTAGGGGGCGAGACCTACGAGCAGTACTTC
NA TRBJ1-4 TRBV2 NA CASSRANEKLFF TGTGCCAGCAGCAGGGCTAATGAAAAACTGTTTTTT
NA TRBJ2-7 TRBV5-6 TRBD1 CASSLRQGSSYEQYF TGTGCCAGCAGCTTACGACAGGGAAGCTCCTACGAGCAGTACTTC
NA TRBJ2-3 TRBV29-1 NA CSVSWQGSTDTQYF TGCAGCGTAAGCTGGCAGGGAAGCACAGATACGCAGTATTTT
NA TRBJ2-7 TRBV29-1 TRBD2 CSVGVASGSEQYF TGCAGCGTTGGAGTGGCTAGCGGGAGTGAGCAGTACTTC
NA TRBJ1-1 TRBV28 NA CASSLRGALTEAFF TGTGCCAGCAGTTTGCGGGGGGCCTTGACTGAAGCTTTCTTT
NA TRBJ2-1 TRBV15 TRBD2 CATSTLLAGYRYEQFF TGTGCCACCAGCACACTCCTAGCGGGATATCGGTATGAGCAGTTCTTC
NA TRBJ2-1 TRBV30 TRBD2 CAWDSPFAGEDNEQFF TGTGCCTGGGACTCCCCCTTCGCGGGAGAAGACAATGAGCAGTTCTTC
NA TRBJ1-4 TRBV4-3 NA CASSQDWVVEKLFF TGCGCCAGCAGCCAAGATTGGGTAGTGGAAAAACTGTTTTTT
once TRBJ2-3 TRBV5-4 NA CASSYPGDTQYF TGTGCCAGCAGCTATCCTGGTGATACGCAGTATTTT
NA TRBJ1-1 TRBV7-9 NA CASSLRGTEAFF TGTGCCAGCAGCTTAAGGGGGACTGAAGCTTTCTTT
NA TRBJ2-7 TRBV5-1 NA CASSHDNLRGSEQYF TGCGCCAGCAGCCACGACAACCTCCGGGGGAGCGAGCAGTACTTC
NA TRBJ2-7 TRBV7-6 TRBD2 CASSLRAPGGSSYEQYF TGTGCCAGCAGCTTAAGGGCGCCTGGCGGGAGCTCCTACGAGCAGTACTTC
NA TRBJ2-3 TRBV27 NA CASSFDRITDTQYF TGTGCCAGCAGTTTCGACAGAATCACAGATACGCAGTATTTT